These T cell receptor beta chains were read from a single sample in a study of cytomegalovirus exposure and HLA in healthy donors. Generated by immunoSEQ multiplex PCR, the TCRdb table keeps only in-frame clones and is missing some. Here the sample spans about 140,000 clones, approximately 80% being singletons. Sequencing used PBMCs. These receptor sequences come from a male donor in good health and CMV-seronegative. Each CDR3 is given with its conserved first and last residue. D genes are given only for firm matches. Size tells how often a clone was seen (once, few, many) or the class of an expanded clone, and some rows leave it out.

cdr3_length	v_call	j_call	clone_size	d_call	cdr3_aa	cdr3_nt
15	TRBV7-3	TRBJ2-1	.	.	CASSFEESSYNEQFF	TGTGCCAGCAGCTTCGAGGAAAGCTCCTACAATGAGCAGTTCTTC
16	TRBV7-9	TRBJ1-2	.	.	CASSLKAGVGNYGYTF	TGTGCCAGCAGCTTAAAGGCGGGGGTCGGTAACTATGGCTACACCTTC
11	TRBV20-1	TRBJ2-7	.	.	CSARVSYEQYF	TGCAGTGCTAGGGTCAGCTACGAGCAGTACTTC
15	TRBV5-6	TRBJ1-3	once	.	CASSFDSRSGNTIYF	TGTGCCAGCAGTTTTGACAGCCGCTCTGGAAACACCATATATTTT
16	TRBV6-4	TRBJ2-1	once	.	CASTPSGVFPYNEQFF	TGTGCCAGCACCCCTTCCGGAGTCTTCCCCTACAATGAGCAGTTCTTC
14	TRBV11-2	TRBJ2-5	few	.	CASSPFEAQETQYF	TGTGCCAGCAGCCCTTTTGAAGCGCAAGAGACCCAGTACTTC
13	TRBV11-2	TRBJ2-2	.	.	CASSLAGNGELFF	TGTGCCAGCAGCTTAGCGGGGAACGGGGAGCTGTTTTTT
14	TRBV10-3	TRBJ1-5	.	.	CAISSHEGNQPQHF	TGTGCCATCAGTAGCCACGAGGGCAATCAGCCCCAGCATTTT
15	TRBV6-5	TRBJ2-1	.	.	CASSYSGLEYNEQFF	TGTGCCAGCAGTTATTCGGGACTGGAGTACAATGAGCAGTTCTTC
15	TRBV7-3	TRBJ2-5	.	TRBD1	CASSLTADRGETQYF	TGTGCCAGCAGCTTAACTGCGGACAGGGGCGAGACCCAGTACTTC
20	TRBV6-4	TRBJ2-3	.	TRBD2	CASSDHGLAGGPRTTDTQYF	TGTGCCAGCAGTGACCACGGACTAGCGGGGGGGCCCCGAACCACAGATACGCAGTATTTT
14	TRBV9	TRBJ2-3	once	TRBD2	CASSVVAGTNTQYF	TGTGCCAGCAGCGTAGTAGCGGGGACGAATACGCAGTATTTT
13	TRBV9	TRBJ2-7	.	.	CASSVGQFNEQYF	TGTGCCAGCAGCGTAGGGCAATTCAACGAGCAGTACTTC
13	TRBV6-5	TRBJ1-1	.	.	CASRIGVGTEAFF	TGTGCCAGCAGAATAGGGGTCGGAACTGAAGCTTTCTTT
17	TRBV4-3	TRBJ2-5	few	.	CASSQDSRTVGPETQYF	TGCGCCAGCAGCCAAGATTCCCGGACAGTGGGCCCCGAGACCCAGTACTTC
15	TRBV6-5	TRBJ1-1	.	TRBD1	CASSRLDRINTEAFF	TGTGCCAGCAGTCGCCTGGACAGGATCAACACTGAAGCTTTCTTT
16	TRBV6-1	TRBJ2-2	.	.	CASSERTLGGTGELFF	TGTGCCAGCAGTGAAAGGACACTCGGTGGCACCGGGGAGCTGTTTTTT
16	TRBV5-6	TRBJ2-1	.	.	CASSFLPPSAYNEQFF	TGTGCCAGCAGCTTCTTACCTCCCTCGGCCTACAATGAGCAGTTCTTC
15	TRBV28	TRBJ1-2	.	TRBD1	CASSSPGQGDYGYTF	TGTGCCAGCAGTTCCCCGGGACAGGGCGACTATGGCTACACCTTC
17	TRBV15	TRBJ1-1	.	TRBD1	CATSRGGQGFLNTEAFF	TGTGCCACCAGCAGAGGCGGACAGGGGTTTTTGAACACTGAAGCTTTCTTT
14	TRBV7-2	TRBJ1-2	.	.	CASSFYAQVGGYTF	TGTGCCAGCAGCTTCTACGCTCAAGTGGGCGGCTACACCTTC
14	TRBV5-5	TRBJ1-1	once	.	CASSSAGTSTEAFF	TGTGCCAGCAGCTCCGCGGGCACGAGCACTGAAGCTTTCTTT
14	TRBV2	TRBJ2-7	few	TRBD1	CASSITPTGYEQYF	TGTGCCAGCAGTATCACCCCGACAGGGTACGAGCAGTACTTC
12	TRBV6-5	TRBJ2-7	.	.	CASGQGQNEQYF	TGTGCCAGCGGGCAGGGTCAGAACGAGCAGTACTTC
14	TRBV27	TRBJ1-3	.	TRBD1	CASSLTGGGNTIYF	TGTGCCAGCAGTTTAACAGGGGGGGGAAACACCATATATTTT
16	TRBV5-1	TRBJ2-3	.	TRBD2	CASSLIAGMGTDTQYF	TGCGCCAGCAGCCTTATAGCGGGGATGGGCACAGATACGCAGTATTTT
13	TRBV4-3	TRBJ2-7	once	.	CASSQLLTYEQYF	TGCGCCAGCAGCCAACTCCTGACATACGAGCAGTACTTC
15	TRBV2	TRBJ1-1	.	TRBD1	CASEGTGGAGTEAFF	TGTGCCAGCGAGGGGACAGGGGGCGCGGGCACTGAAGCTTTCTTT
15	TRBV25-1	TRBJ1-1	.	.	CASSERGFGNTEAFF	TGTGCCAGCAGTGAAAGGGGGTTCGGGAACACTGAAGCTTTCTTT
14	TRBV5-6	TRBJ1-1	few	TRBD1	CASSGTGLGTEAFF	TGTGCCAGCAGCGGGACAGGGCTAGGAACTGAAGCTTTCTTT
13	TRBV30	TRBJ1-6	.	TRBD1	CALDRGNNSPLHF	TGTGCCCTGGACAGGGGAAATAATTCCCCCCTCCACTTT
13	TRBV5-1	TRBJ2-7	.	.	CASSQQGGYEQYF	TGCGCCAGCAGCCAACAGGGGGGGTACGAGCAGTACTTC
16	TRBV14	TRBJ2-7	.	TRBD1	CASSLRRDRYSYEQYF	TGTGCCAGCAGCTTAAGACGGGACAGGTACTCCTACGAGCAGTACTTC
18	TRBV7-9	TRBJ1-2	once	TRBD1	CASSPSRDREGRNYGYTF	TGTGCCAGCAGCCCAAGCCGGGACAGGGAGGGTAGGAACTATGGCTACACCTTC
14	TRBV7-9	TRBJ1-2	.	TRBD1	CASSPGTGDYGYTF	TGTGCCAGCAGCCCCGGGACAGGCGATTATGGCTACACCTTC
12	TRBV7-9	TRBJ1-1	.	.	CASRPQDTEAFF	TGTGCCAGCAGACCACAGGACACTGAAGCTTTCTTT
13	TRBV27	TRBJ2-2	.	.	CASSFRGSGELFF	TGTGCCAGCAGTTTCAGGGGCTCCGGGGAGCTGTTTTTT
17	TRBV18	TRBJ2-2	.	.	CASSPPTTGNPAGELFF	TGTGCCAGCTCACCACCGACCACAGGAAACCCGGCCGGGGAGCTGTTTTTT
16	TRBV5-6	TRBJ2-3	.	TRBD2	CASSAGSGGSTDTQYF	TGTGCCAGCAGCGCGGGATCGGGGGGAAGCACAGATACGCAGTATTTT
16	TRBV9	TRBJ2-3	.	TRBD2	CASSVLGGGVADTQYF	TGTGCCAGCAGCGTCCTAGGCGGGGGGGTTGCAGATACGCAGTATTTT
15	TRBV7-9	TRBJ2-7	.	.	CASSLDGAAPYEQYF	TGTGCCAGCAGCTTAGACGGAGCGGCTCCCTACGAGCAGTACTTC
13	TRBV14	TRBJ1-4	.	.	CASSRNRGEKLFF	TGTGCCAGCTCCCGTAATCGGGGTGAAAAACTGTTTTTT
15	TRBV6-5	TRBJ2-2	many	TRBD1	CASSYGAGGTGELFF	TGTGCCAGCAGTTACGGGGCAGGGGGCACCGGGGAGCTGTTTTTT
18	TRBV5-4	TRBJ2-7	.	TRBD2	CASSPGTSGGTITYEQYF	TGTGCCAGCAGCCCCGGGACTAGCGGGGGGACTATTACCTACGAGCAGTACTTC
17	TRBV30	TRBJ2-6	.	TRBD1	CAWRAGTGLSGANVLTF	TGTGCCTGGAGAGCCGGGACAGGGCTGTCTGGGGCCAACGTCCTGACTTTC
14	TRBV28	TRBJ1-6	.	.	CASIGSSYNSPLHF	TGTGCCAGCATCGGGAGCTCCTATAATTCACCCCTCCACTTT